This T cell receptor beta chain was sequenced for a study of T-cell memory formation after mild COVID-19. One entry per CDR3 protein results from TCRdb running MiXCR on the 5' RACE reads. This sample yields 340,000 or so distinct CDR3 sequences, of which under 15% are seen a single time; around 21% belongs to the top ten. Germline CDR1 KGHSH, CDR2 LQKENI. This CDR3 has 14 amino acids. Germline trimming cut 0 bases from V and 3 bases from J; bases unmatched to any gene: 1. At least ten counts were recorded for this clonotype. The sequence was collected from a man between 18 and 29 years old who had mild COVID-19 (a few samples of this study predate the infection). Cell type and time point are not known. The rearrangement links TRBV18 to TRBJ2-7, with 8 bases lining up with TRBD2. Sample: PBMCs or a T cell subset sorted from them (not recorded which). As DNA, the CDR3 is TGTGCCAGCTCACCACCCGGGACTAGCTACGAGCAGTACTTC. Residues: CASSPPGTSYEQYF.